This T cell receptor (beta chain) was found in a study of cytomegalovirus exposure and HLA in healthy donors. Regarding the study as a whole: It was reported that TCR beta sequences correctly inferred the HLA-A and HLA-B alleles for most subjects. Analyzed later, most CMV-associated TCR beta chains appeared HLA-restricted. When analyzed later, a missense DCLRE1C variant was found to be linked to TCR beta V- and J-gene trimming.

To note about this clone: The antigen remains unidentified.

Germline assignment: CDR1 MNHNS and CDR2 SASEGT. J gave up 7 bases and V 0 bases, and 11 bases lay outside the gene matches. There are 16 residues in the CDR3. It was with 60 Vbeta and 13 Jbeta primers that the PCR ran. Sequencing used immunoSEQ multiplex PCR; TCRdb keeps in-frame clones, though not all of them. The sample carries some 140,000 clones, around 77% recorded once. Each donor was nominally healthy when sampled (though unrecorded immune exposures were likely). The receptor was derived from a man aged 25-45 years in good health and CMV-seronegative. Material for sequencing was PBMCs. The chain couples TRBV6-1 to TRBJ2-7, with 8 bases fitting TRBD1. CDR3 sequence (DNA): TGTGCCAGCAGTGAAGCGGGGCAGGGGGCGCCTTGGGAGCAGTACTTC. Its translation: CASSEAGQGAPWEQYF.